Included here is one T cell receptor beta chain sequence, with context. The CDR3 length is 14 residues. Germline CDR1 is MNHNS and CDR2 is SASEGT. Trimming stripped 7 bases from V and 0 bases from J, with 12 bases between. Using immunoSEQ multiplex PCR, the repertoire was profiled, and TCRdb retains in-frame clones only, with some absent. The sample lists 70,000 to 90,000 clones, roughly four fifths seen once, with approximately 6.6% in the top ten. This sample is drawn from a study of glioma-infiltrating T cells after dendritic cell vaccination. The time point was: after dendritic cell vaccination, including at tumor progression/relapse.

The sequence derives from a human donor with glioblastoma. This sample comprised blood, obtained after dendritic cell vaccination. The V and J genes are TRBV6-1 and TRBJ1-1; D may be TRBD1 (6 bases). The CDR3 spells CASTIGTLNTEAFF. In DNA, the CDR3 is TGTGCCAGCACCATTGGGACATTGAACACTGAAGCTTTCTTT.